The T cell receptor (beta chain) under discussion was sequenced for a study of blood T cell repertoires in COVID-19. Overall study: T cells, B-cell-depleted T cells, or PBMCs provided the cDNA or gDNA that served as material.

This CDR3 comprises 15 residues. Trimming shortened V by 0 bases and J by 3 bases, and 9 bases separated the two germline ends. Germline V CDR1 and CDR2: SGHRS, YFSETQ. Original analysis: Scientists estimated how many nucleated cells there were by amplifying reference gene primers. Some clones are missing from TCRdb's copy, which holds only in-frame ones; the method was immunoSEQ multiplex PCR. V, J and clone size derive from that table, while D and trimming were established from the DNA sequence. Of about 390,000 clones detected, 70% to 90% appear once; the ten largest clones hold about 2.3%. The rearrangement links TRBV5-1 to TRBJ2-2; D is possibly TRBD2 (5 bases). This sequence was found in an older woman with COVID-19, enrolled during active disease. The sequenced sample was peripheral blood. DNA for the CDR3: TGCGCCAGCAGCTTGGCCGGGATGGACACCGGGGAGCTGTTTTTT. Translated, it gives CASSLAGMDTGELFF.